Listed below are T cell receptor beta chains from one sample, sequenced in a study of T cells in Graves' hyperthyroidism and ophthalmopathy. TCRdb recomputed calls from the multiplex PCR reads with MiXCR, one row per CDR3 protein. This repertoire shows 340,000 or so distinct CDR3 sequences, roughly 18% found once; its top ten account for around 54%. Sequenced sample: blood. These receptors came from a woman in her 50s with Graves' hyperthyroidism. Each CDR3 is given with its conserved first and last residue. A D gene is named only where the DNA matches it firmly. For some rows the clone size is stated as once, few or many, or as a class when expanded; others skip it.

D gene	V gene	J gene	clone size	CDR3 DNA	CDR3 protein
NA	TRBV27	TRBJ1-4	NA	TGTGCCAACAGTTTATCTCCGGGGTTTCAACTGTTTTTT	CANSLSPGFQLFF
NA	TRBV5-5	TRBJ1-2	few	TGTGCCAGCAGCAGGGCCTACTTAAAGGATGGCTACACCTTC	CASSRAYLKDGYTF
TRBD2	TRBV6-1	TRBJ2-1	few	TGTGCCAGCAGTTCTAGCGGGAGCGGCTATGAGCAGTTCTTC	CASSSSGSGYEQFF
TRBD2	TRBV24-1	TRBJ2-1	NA	TGTGCCACCAGTGACCGTGCAAGCGGGAGGGCCAGTGAGCAGTTCTTC	CATSDRASGRASEQFF
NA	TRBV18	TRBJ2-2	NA	TGTGCCAGCTCACCACCGGGTTCACAGACCCTGAACACCGGGGAGCTGTTTTTT	CASSPPGSQTLNTGELFF
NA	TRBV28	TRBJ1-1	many	TGTGCCAGCGGAAATCGCGTGGCTTTCTTT	CASGNRVAFF
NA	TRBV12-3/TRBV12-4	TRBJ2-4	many	TGTGCCAGCAGTGACGAGGGGAACCTAGCCAAAAACATTCAGTACTTC	CASSDEGNLAKNIQYF
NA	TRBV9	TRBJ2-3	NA	TGTGCCAGCAGCGTAGGAGGGGGATCCGCAGATACGCAGTATTTT	CASSVGGGSADTQYF
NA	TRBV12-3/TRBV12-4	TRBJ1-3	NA	TGTGCCAGCAGTCCCCTTGGAAACACCATATATTTT	CASSPLGNTIYF
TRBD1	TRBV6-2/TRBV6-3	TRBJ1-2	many	TGTGCCAGCAGTTTCCAGGGGGGAAGCTCTGGCTACACCTTC	CASSFQGGSSGYTF
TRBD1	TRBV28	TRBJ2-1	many	TGTGCCAGCAGTTCGCACGGGACAGGGATTCCCAATGAGCAGTTCTTC	CASSSHGTGIPNEQFF
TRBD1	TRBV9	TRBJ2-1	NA	TGTGCCAGCAGCGTAGATCTGACAGGGACGACTTATAACAATGAGCAGTTCTTC	CASSVDLTGTTYNNEQFF
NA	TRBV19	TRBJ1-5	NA	TGTGCCAGTAGTGGGTTCAATCAGCCCCTGCATTTT	CASSGFNQPLHF
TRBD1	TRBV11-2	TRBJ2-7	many	TGTGCCAGCAGCTCCCGGGGCCGGGACAGGGGAAAATACGAGCAGTACTTC	CASSSRGRDRGKYEQYF
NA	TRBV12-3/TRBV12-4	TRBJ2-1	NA	TGTGCCAGCAGTTTACGTGGTGGCGGGGACAATGAGCAGTTCTTC	CASSLRGGGDNEQFF
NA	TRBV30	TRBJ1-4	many	TGTGCCTACCGGAAAACAACTAATGAAAAACTGTTTTTT	CAYRKTTNEKLFF
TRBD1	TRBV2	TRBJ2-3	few	TGTGCCAGCAGAGTCGGACAGGGAAGAGCAGATACGCAGTATTTT	CASRVGQGRADTQYF
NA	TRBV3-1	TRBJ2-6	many	TGTGCCAGCAGCCAAGGCTTAACAGGCGGGGCCAACGTCCTGACTTTC	CASSQGLTGGANVLTF
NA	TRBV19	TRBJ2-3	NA	TGTGCATTTGGAGACGCACCTTATACGCAGTATTTT	CAFGDAPYTQYF
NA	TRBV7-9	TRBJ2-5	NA	TGTGCCAGCAGCCCCGAAGATTGGATCCAAGAGACCCAGTACTTC	CASSPEDWIQETQYF
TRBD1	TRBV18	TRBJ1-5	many	TGTGCCAGCTCACCAGGACAGGGCGAGCAGCCCCAGCATTTT	CASSPGQGEQPQHF
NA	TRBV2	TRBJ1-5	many	TGTGCCAGCAGTCAGGGAGTCGATAGCAATCAGCCCCAGCATTTT	CASSQGVDSNQPQHF
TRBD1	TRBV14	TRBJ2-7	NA	TGTGCCAGCAGCGTCGACAGGGAAGGCTACGAGCAGTACTTC	CASSVDREGYEQYF
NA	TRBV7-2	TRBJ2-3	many	TGTGCCAGCAGCCAGGCAGGGGCCCCTAGCACAGATACGCAGTATTTT	CASSQAGAPSTDTQYF
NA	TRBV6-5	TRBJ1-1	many	TGTGCCAGCAGTTACTCCTATCTGCAGACTGAAGCTTTCTTT	CASSYSYLQTEAFF
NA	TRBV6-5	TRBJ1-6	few	TGTGCCAGCAGTTACCTTGGGAATTCACCCCTCCACTTT	CASSYLGNSPLHF
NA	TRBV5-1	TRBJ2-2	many	TGTGCCAGCAGCTTGACGGGCACCGGGGAGCTGTTTTTT	CASSLTGTGELFF
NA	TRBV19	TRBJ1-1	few	TGTGCCAGTAACGTGGACAGCATGAACACTGAAGCTTTCTTT	CASNVDSMNTEAFF
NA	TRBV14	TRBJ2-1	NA	TGTGCCAGCAGCCATGGTGGGGGCAAGTTCTTC	CASSHGGGKFF
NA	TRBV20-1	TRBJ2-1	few	TGCAGTGCTAGAGGCGGGTCGGGTGAGCAGTTCTTC	CSARGGSGEQFF